This TCR beta chain was sequenced for a study of blood T cell repertoires in COVID-19. Across the study: Donors in the United States, Italy and Spain gave samples during acute or convalescent COVID-19.

In the original processing: The authors estimated nucleated cell counts from reference gene primer amplification. Clones were sequenced by immunoSEQ multiplex PCR, and TCRdb holds only the in-frame ones, with some missing. That table supplies the V and J calls and clone size; D and trimming were determined from the DNA. The table lists 200,000 to 300,000 clones, 87% of them singletons, with around 3% in the top ten. V was cut by 7 bases and J by 3 bases, with 15 bases left in between. The CDR3 totals 14 residues. In germline, CDR1 is SNHLY, CDR2 FYNNEI. The chain uses TRBV2 and TRBJ1-1, with D possibly matching TRBD1 (6 bases). The TCR sequence derives from a man aged 18 to 30 with active or convalescent COVID-19. The sequenced sample was peripheral blood. The CDR3 DNA reads as TGTGCCAGCAAGAGGTGGAAGGGGGACACTGAAGCTTTCTTT. It encodes CASKRWKGDTEAFF. Full variable domain (remainder filled in from reference TRBV2 and TRBJ1-1): EPEVTQTPSHQVTQMGQEVILRCVPISNHLYFYWYRQILGQKVEFLVSFYNNEISEKSEIFDDQFSVERPDGSNFTLKIRSTKLEDSAMYFCASKRWKGDTEAFFGQGTRLTVV.